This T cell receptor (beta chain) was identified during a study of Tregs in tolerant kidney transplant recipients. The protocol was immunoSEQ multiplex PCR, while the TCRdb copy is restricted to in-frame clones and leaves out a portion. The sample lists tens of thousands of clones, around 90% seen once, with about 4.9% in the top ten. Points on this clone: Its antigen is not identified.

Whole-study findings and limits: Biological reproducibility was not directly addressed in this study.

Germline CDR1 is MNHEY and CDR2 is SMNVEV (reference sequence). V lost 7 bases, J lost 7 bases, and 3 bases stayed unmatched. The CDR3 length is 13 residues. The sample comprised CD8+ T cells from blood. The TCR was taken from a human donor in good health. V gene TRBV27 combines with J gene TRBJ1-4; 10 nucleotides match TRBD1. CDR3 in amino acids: CASTGTGVEKLFF. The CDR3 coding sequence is TGTGCCAGCACCGGGACAGGGGTTGAAAAACTGTTTTTT.